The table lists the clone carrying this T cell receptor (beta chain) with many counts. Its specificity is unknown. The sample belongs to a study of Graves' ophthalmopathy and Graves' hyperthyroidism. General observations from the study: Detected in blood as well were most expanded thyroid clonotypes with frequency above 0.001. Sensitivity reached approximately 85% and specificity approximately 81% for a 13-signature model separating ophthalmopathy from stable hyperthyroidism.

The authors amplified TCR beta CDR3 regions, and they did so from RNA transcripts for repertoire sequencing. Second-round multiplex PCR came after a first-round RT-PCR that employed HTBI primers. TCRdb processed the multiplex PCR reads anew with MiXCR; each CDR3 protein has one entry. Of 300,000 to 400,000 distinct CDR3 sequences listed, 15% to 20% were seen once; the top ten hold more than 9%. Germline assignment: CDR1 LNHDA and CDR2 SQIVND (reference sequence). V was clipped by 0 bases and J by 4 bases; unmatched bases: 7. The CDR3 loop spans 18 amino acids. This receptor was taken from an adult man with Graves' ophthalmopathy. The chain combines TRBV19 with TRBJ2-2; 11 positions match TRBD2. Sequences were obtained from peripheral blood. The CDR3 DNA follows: TGTGCCAGTAGTATAGACCCCCTAGCGGGAGGTATCACCGGGGAGCTGTTTTTT. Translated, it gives CASSIDPLAGGITGELFF. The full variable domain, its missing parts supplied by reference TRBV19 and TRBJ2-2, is DGGITQSPKYLFRKEGQNVTLSCEQNLNHDAMYWYRQDPGQGLRLIYYSQIVNDFQKGDIAEGYSVSREKKESFPLTVTSAQKNPTAFYLCASSIDPLAGGITGELFFGEGSRLTVL.